The source of this T cell receptor (beta chain) is a study of OX40 agonist ivuxolimab in advanced cancers. Study-wide background: Partial responses were observed in three patients, of whom one had hepatocellular carcinoma and two had cutaneous melanoma.

Autoimmune disease history or systemic immunosuppression excluded patients. Using immunoSEQ multiplex PCR, the repertoire was profiled, and TCRdb retains in-frame clones only, with some absent. Found here are tens of thousands of clones, around four fifths of them singletons; the top ten hold 3.9%. This CDR3 has 14 residues. The germline gives CDR1 LNHDA, CDR2 SQIVND (reference sequence). The germline V and J ends were trimmed by 5 bases and 8 bases, with 16 bases remaining between them. The specimen comprised CD4+ or CD8+ T cells sorted from blood, sampled in a trial of the OX40 agonist ivuxolimab. This clonotype was obtained from an adult with an advanced solid tumor such as melanoma, head and neck, liver or kidney cancer. V gene TRBV19 combines with J gene TRBJ2-1; D gene uncertain. The CDR3 DNA is TGTGCCAGTAGTGCCTCGTTTCGTAGAGATGAGCAGTTCTTC. Protein: CASSASFRRDEQFF.